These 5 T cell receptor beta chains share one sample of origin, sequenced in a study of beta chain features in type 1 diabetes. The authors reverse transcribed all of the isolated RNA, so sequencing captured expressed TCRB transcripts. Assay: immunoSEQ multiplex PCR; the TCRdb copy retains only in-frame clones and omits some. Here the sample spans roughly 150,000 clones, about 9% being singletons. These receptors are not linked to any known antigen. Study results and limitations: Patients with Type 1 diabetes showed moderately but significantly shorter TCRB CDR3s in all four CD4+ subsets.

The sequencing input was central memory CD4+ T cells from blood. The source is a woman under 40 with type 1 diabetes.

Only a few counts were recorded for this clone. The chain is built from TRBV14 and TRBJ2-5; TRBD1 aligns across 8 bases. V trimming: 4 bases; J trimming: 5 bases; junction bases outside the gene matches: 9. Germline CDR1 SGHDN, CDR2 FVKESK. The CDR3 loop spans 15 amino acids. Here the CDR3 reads CASSRQGAFGETQYF. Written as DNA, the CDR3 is TGTGCCAGCAGCCGTCAGGGGGCCTTCGGCGAGACCCAGTACTTC.

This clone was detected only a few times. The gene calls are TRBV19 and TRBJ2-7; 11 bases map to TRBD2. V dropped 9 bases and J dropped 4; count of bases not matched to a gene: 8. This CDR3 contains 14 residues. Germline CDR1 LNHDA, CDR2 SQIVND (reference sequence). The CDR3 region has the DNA TGTGCCAGCGCAATGCTAGCGGGAGGATACGAGCAGTACTTC. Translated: CASAMLAGGYEQYF.

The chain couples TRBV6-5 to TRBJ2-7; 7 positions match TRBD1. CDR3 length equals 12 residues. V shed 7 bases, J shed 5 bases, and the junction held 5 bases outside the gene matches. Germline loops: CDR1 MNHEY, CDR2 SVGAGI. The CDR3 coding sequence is TGTGCCAGCATCCGCACAGGGGACGAGCAGTACTTC. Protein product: CASIRTGDEQYF.

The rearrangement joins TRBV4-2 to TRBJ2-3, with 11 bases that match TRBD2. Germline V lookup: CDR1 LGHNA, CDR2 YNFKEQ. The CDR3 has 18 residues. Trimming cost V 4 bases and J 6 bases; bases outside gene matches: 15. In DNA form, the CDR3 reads TGTGCCAGCAGCCGAGGGACTAGCGGCCACACTATTACGGATACGCAGTATTTT. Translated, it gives CASSRGTSGHTITDTQYF.

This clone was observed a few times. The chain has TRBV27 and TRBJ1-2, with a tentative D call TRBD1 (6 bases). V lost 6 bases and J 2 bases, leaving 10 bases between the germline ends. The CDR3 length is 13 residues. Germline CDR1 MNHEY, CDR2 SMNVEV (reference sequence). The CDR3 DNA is TGTGCCAGCAGATTTCAGGGGAACTATGGCTACACCTTC. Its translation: CASRFQGNYGYTF.